Following are 25 T cell receptor beta chains from one sample sequenced in a study of cytomegalovirus exposure and HLA in healthy donors. The PCR used 60 Vbeta and 13 Jbeta primers. Sequencing was performed with immunoSEQ multiplex PCR; in TCRdb, only in-frame clones are kept and a portion is missing. The top ten hold approximately 0.78% of the sample, which has approximately 170,000 clones, approximately 78% seen once. The sequencing input was PBMCs. All receptors derive from a woman under 30 in good health and CMV-seronegative.

The genes are TRBV7-9 and TRBJ1-6; TRBD1 aligns across 8 bases. V was clipped by 2 bases and J by 6 bases; unmatched bases: 9. The CDR3 contains 17 residues. The germline V gene has CDR1 SEHNR and CDR2 FQNEAQ (reference sequence). CDR3 amino acids: CASSLIPGQGRNSPLHF. The CDR3, as DNA: TGTGCCAGCAGCTTAATTCCCGGACAGGGCCGTAATTCACCCCTCCACTTT.

This chain uses TRBV7-8 with TRBJ1-1, with no clear D. CDR1 SGHVS and CDR2 FQNEAQ come from the germline V gene. Trimming cost V 5 bases and J 8 bases, with 15 bases left between them. The CDR3 is 13 amino acids. This chain's CDR3 is CASSLIKKSEAFF. CDR3 bases: TGTGCCAGCAGCCTAATTAAAAAGTCGGAAGCTTTCTTT.

A note on this clone: A junction end diverges from the germline sequence, so it may reflect a read error. J is TRBJ2-6 and V is TRBV7-9; 9 nucleotides align to TRBD1. In germline, CDR1 is SEHNR, CDR2 FQNEAQ (reference sequence). The length of the CDR3 is 16 residues. CDR3 protein: CSSSVRTGEWANVLTF. CDR3 coding DNA: TGTTCCAGCAGCGTCCGGACAGGGGAATGGGCCAACGTCCTGACTTTC.

This clone was detected only a few times. The genes are TRBV10-3 and TRBJ2-7; possibly TRBD1 for D (6 bases). Germline CDR1 ENHRY, CDR2 SYGVKD. The V gene lost 6 bases and the J gene lost 6 bases, with 12 bases spanning the gap. The CDR3 runs 12 residues. CDR3 loop: CAIRSTGIEQYF. The CDR3 bases are TGTGCCATCAGATCTACAGGGATCGAGCAGTACTTC.

Note on this clone: The junction does not match germline at one end; this may be a read error. The CDR3 loop is CSSSLSLGQGDYGYTF. The CDR3 DNA follows: TGTTCCAGCAGCTTATCCCTGGGACAGGGTGACTATGGCTACACCTTC. The chain combines TRBV7-9 with TRBJ1-2; 9 positions agree with TRBD1. CDR1 SEHNR and CDR2 FQNEAQ come from the germline V gene (reference sequence). The CDR3 extends over 16 amino acids. Complete variable domain (other parts from reference TRBV7-9 and TRBJ1-2): DTGVSQNPRHKITKRGQNVTFRCDPISEHNRLYWYRQTLGQGPEFLTYFQNEAQLEKSRLLSDRFSAERPKGSFSTLEIQRTEQGDSAMYLCSSSLSLGQGDYGYTFGSGTRLTVV.

The CDR3, as DNA: TGTGCCAGTAGTATAGCAGGTCAGCCCCAGCATTTT. Protein: CASSIAGQPQHF. The chain links TRBV19 to TRBJ1-5; D gene unclear. There are 12 residues in the CDR3. The V end was cut by 1 base, the J end by 6 bases, with 4 bases between. CDR1 is LNHDA, CDR2 SQIVND, per germline (reference sequence).

V is TRBV11-2 and J is TRBJ2-7; 9 bases match TRBD2. The CDR3 runs 15 residues. Unmatched junction bases numbered 5, after V lost 4 bases and J lost 1 base. Germline V gene data show CDR1 as SGHAT and CDR2 as FQNNGV. As DNA, the CDR3 is TGTGCCAGCAGCTCCGTAGCGGGAGTATCCTACGAGCAGTACTTC. It encodes CASSSVAGVSYEQYF.

The chain carries TRBV4-1 and TRBJ2-1, with TRBD2 matching over 7 bases. Germline values: CDR1 MGHRA, CDR2 YSYEKL. Trimming at V came to 1 base and at J to 4 bases, leaving 4 bases not matched to a gene. CDR3 length: 15 residues. The CDR3 DNA reads TGCGCCAGCAGCCAAGGCGGGAGCCCATACAATGAGCAGTTCTTC. Translating it yields CASSQGGSPYNEQFF.

V usage is TRBV6-6 and J usage is TRBJ2-5, with a tentative D call TRBD1 (6 bases). Germline CDR1 and CDR2: MNHNY and SVGAGI (reference sequence). CDR3 length: 15 residues. V was clipped by 5 bases and J by 5 bases, with 18 bases between them. The CDR3 loop reads CASSPARGWVETQYF. CDR3 nucleotides: TGTGCCAGCAGTCCGGCCAGGGGTTGGGTGGAGACCCAGTACTTC.

V usage is TRBV4-1 and J usage is TRBJ2-1, with 12 bases lining up with TRBD2. This CDR3 has 15 residues. The J segment lost 8 bases and the V segment lost 7 bases, leaving 9 bases of the junction unmatched. Germline V gene lookup returns CDR1 MGHRA and CDR2 YSYEKL. The CDR3 sequence: CASKPWTSGNYEQFF. CDR3 nucleotide sequence: TGCGCCAGCAAGCCGTGGACTAGCGGGAATTATGAGCAGTTCTTC.

The V and J genes are TRBV4-1 and TRBJ2-2; 12 bases map to TRBD2. Germline-derived CDR1 and CDR2 are MGHRA and YSYEKL. The CDR3 covers 17 residues. J was trimmed by 3 bases and V by 3 bases; bases with no gene match: 5. This CDR3 reads CASSHRTSGDYTGELFF. The CDR3 DNA is TGCGCCAGCAGCCATAGGACTAGCGGGGACTACACCGGGGAGCTGTTTTTT.

This clone was recorded a few times. The V call is TRBV9, the J call TRBJ2-3; 10 nucleotides line up with TRBD2. The junction had 9 bases not matched to a gene; V was cut back by 0 bases and J by 14 bases. Looked up from germline, CDR1 is SGDLS and CDR2 is YYNGEE. The CDR3 loop spans 14 amino acids. CDR3 sequence: CASSVAEAGGRTYF. In DNA, the CDR3 is TGTGCCAGCAGCGTAGCTGAAGCGGGAGGGCGTACGTATTTT.

The rearrangement links TRBV11-2 to TRBJ2-7, with 9 bases lining up with TRBD1. CDR3 length equals 12 residues. Germline trimming cut 2 bases from V and 9 bases from J; bases unmatched to any gene: 2. Germline V gene lookup returns CDR1 SGHAT and CDR2 FQNNGV. The CDR3 sequence is CASSLRTGAQYF. CDR3 coding DNA: TGTGCCAGCAGCTTAAGGACAGGGGCGCAGTACTTC.

The chain carries TRBV4-1 and TRBJ1-5; D uncertain. Between the trimmed V and J ends, which lost 2 bases and 5 bases, there was a span of 7 bases. Germline V gene sequence: CDR1 MGHRA, CDR2 YSYEKL. This CDR3 contains 13 residues. The CDR3 sequence is CASSQFADQPQHF. DNA for the CDR3: TGCGCCAGCAGCCAATTTGCAGATCAGCCCCAGCATTTT.

J is TRBJ2-7 and V is TRBV27, with 7 bases matching TRBD2. After removal of 8 bases from V and 7 bases from J, the junction contained 5 bases not matched to a gene. CDR3 size: 11 residues. The germline V gene has CDR1 MNHEY and CDR2 SMNVEV (reference sequence). CDR3 DNA sequence: TGTGCCAGCTCCATAGCGGGTGAGCAGTACTTC. It translates to CASSIAGEQYF.

The rearrangement links TRBV7-2 to TRBJ1-2, with D uncertain. V was pared by 7 bases and J by 4 bases, with 13 bases between. The CDR3 is 13 residues long. From germline, CDR1 is SGHTA and CDR2 FQGNSA. CDR3 protein: CASTNSGLYGYTF. In DNA form, the CDR3 reads TGTGCCAGCACCAATTCCGGACTCTATGGCTACACCTTC.

This clone has just a few counts. The chain has TRBV28 and TRBJ2-5; the match to TRBD2 covers 12 bases. This CDR3 region has 14 residues. Germline loops: CDR1 MDHEN, CDR2 SYDVKM. The trim removed 8 bases at V and 4 bases at J, leaving 5 bases unmatched. This CDR3 is CASLTSGRPETQYF. DNA for the CDR3: TGTGCCAGCCTGACTAGCGGGAGACCAGAGACCCAGTACTTC.

Only one count was recorded for this clone. The chain employs TRBV27 and TRBJ1-1; 7 nucleotides line up with TRBD1. V lost 5 bases, J lost 7 bases, and 10 bases stayed unmatched. The germline CDR1 and CDR2 sequences are MNHEY and SMNVEV (reference sequence). The CDR3 sequence is 14 residues long. CDR3 DNA: TGTGCCAGCAGTCCCAGGGGACCAGGGGGTGAAGCTTTCTTT. Translated, it gives CASSPRGPGGEAFF.

The chain has TRBV18 and TRBJ1-1; tentatively, D is TRBD1 (5 bases). Trimming removed 3 bases at V and 5 bases at J, with 16 bases between. Germline V gene data show CDR1 as KGHSH and CDR2 as LQKENI. The CDR3 spans 15 residues. CDR3 nucleotides: TGTGCCAGCTCACCGGGGGGGGACCAGGGAACTGAAGCTTTCTTT. Its protein product is CASSPGGDQGTEAFF.

The rearrangement links TRBV11-3 to TRBJ2-1; 9 bases are a match to TRBD2. The CDR3 contains 13 residues. J lost 6 bases, V lost 8 bases, and 5 bases had no gene match. The germline CDR1 and CDR2 sequences are SGHNT and YENEEA. CDR3 protein: CASRGLARNEQFF. CDR3 coding DNA: TGTGCCAGCCGGGGACTAGCCCGCAATGAGCAGTTCTTC.

V is TRBV11-3 and J is TRBJ2-7; D not certain. The CDR3 extends over 13 amino acids. With 1 base removed from V and 2 bases from J, the gap between germline ends came to 6 bases. CDR1 and CDR2 from the germline V gene are SGHNT and YENEEA. Written as DNA, the CDR3 is TGTGCCAGCAGCTTAGGAACGGCCTACGAGCAGTACTTC. It codes for CASSLGTAYEQYF.

The chain links TRBV18 to TRBJ2-7; maybe TRBD2 (6 bases). The CDR3 is made up of 13 amino acids. V was trimmed by 3 bases and J by 2 bases, leaving 8 bases between them. CDR1 is KGHSH and CDR2 is LQKENI in the germline V gene. Here the CDR3 reads CASSPPGAYEQYF. CDR3 DNA: TGTGCCAGCTCACCTCCGGGAGCCTACGAGCAGTACTTC.

J is TRBJ2-3 and V is TRBV6-5, with TRBD1 matching 7 bases. Trimming cost V 2 bases and J 9 bases; bases outside gene matches: 2. The germline V gene has CDR1 MNHEY and CDR2 SVGAGI. The CDR3 is 12 residues long. The CDR3 here is CASSYRTGTQYF. The CDR3 bases are TGTGCCAGCAGTTACCGGACAGGCACGCAGTATTTT.

This rearrangement joins TRBV9 to TRBJ1-3; 8 bases match TRBD1. This CDR3 has 16 residues. Trimming took 3 bases from V and 0 from J; bases not matched to a gene: 5. Germline-derived CDR1 and CDR2 are SGDLS and YYNGEE. CDR3 DNA: TGTGCCAGCAGCGCGGGACAGGCGAACTCTGGAAACACCATATATTTT. It codes for CASSAGQANSGNTIYF.

The chain employs TRBV5-1 and TRBJ2-5; TRBD1 matches 8 bases. Trimming cost V 3 bases and J 3 bases; bases outside gene matches: 4. There are 14 residues in the CDR3. The germline CDR1 and CDR2 sequences are SGHRS and YFSETQ. Here the CDR3 reads CASSSLDREETQYF. Written as DNA, the CDR3 is TGCGCCAGCAGCTCTCTGGACAGGGAAGAGACCCAGTACTTC.